This T cell receptor (beta chain) was captured by sequencing in a study of identical twins. The donors were all healthy and Caucasian. TCRdb reprocessed the 5' RACE reads with MiXCR, giving one entry per CDR3 protein. The repertoire holds a few hundred thousand distinct CDR3 sequences, with 10% to 15% as singletons. The same specimen was also included in a second study, on yellow fever vaccine responses in identical twins.

The receptor's source is a young woman in good health. Sequences were obtained from memory (CD45RO+) T cells sorted from blood.

The chain's CDR3 is CASSSYRGSSYEQYF. The CDR3 bases are TGTGCCAGCAGTTCATACAGGGGGAGCTCCTACGAGCAGTACTTC. This rearrangement joins TRBV11-2 to TRBJ2-7; 8 nucleotides match TRBD1. The CDR3 runs 15 residues. The J segment lost 0 bases and the V segment lost 6 bases, leaving 7 bases of the junction unmatched. Germline CDR1 reads SGHAT; CDR2 reads FQNNGV.